Reported below is one TCR beta chain. Trimming shortened V by 4 bases and J by 1 base, and 10 bases separated the two germline ends. The CDR3 covers 14 residues. Per the germline V gene, CDR1 is MGHDK and CDR2 is SYGVNS. These data belong to a study of cytomegalovirus exposure and HLA in healthy donors. PCR employed 60 Vbeta and 13 Jbeta primers. The protocol was immunoSEQ multiplex PCR, while the TCRdb copy is restricted to in-frame clones and leaves out a portion. The repertoire table contains tens of thousands of clones. This receptor was obtained from a man younger than 35 in good health and CMV-seropositive. J is TRBJ2-5 and V is TRBV25-1; tentatively, D is TRBD2 (5 bases). Material: PBMCs. This CDR3 reads CASSAGLRQETQYF. CDR3 nucleotide sequence: TGTGCCAGCAGTGCTGGACTTCGCCAAGAGACCCAGTACTTC.